The T cell receptor beta chain described here comes from a study of molecular identifiers for immune sequencing clone quantification. Study-wide findings and caveats: Among effectors, clones above 20 RNA copies held over 98% of molecules; among naive cells, under 1%. Jurkat TCR RNA from one cell was spiked into about a million naive cells, and it was reportedly detectable there.

Worth noting for this clonotype: Antigen: not known.

MiXCR, applied by TCRdb to the PCR reads, yields one record per CDR3 protein. Of roughly 320,000 distinct CDR3 sequences listed, roughly 24% are singletons. From roughly 21,000 to 960,000 sorted cells, naive CD8 libraries were generated with 10%, 30% or 50% RNA. Sorting captured naive CD8 T cells as CD8+CD4-CCR7+CD45RA+. Input material: naive CD8+ T cells from blood, with Jurkat cell RNA spiked in. Specified subset: FACS-sorted CD8+CD4-CCR7+CD45RA+ naive T cells. This clonotype was obtained from a human donor in good health. Some libraries in this study had Jurkat cell RNA spiked in.

For the CDR3, the DNA is TGCAGCGTCTCCAAATCTAGCGGGGACAATGAGCAGTTCTTC. Translated: CSVSKSSGDNEQFF. J is TRBJ2-1 and V is TRBV29-1, with TRBD2 identical over 9 bases. Germline-derived CDR1 and CDR2 are SQVTM and ANQGSEA. This CDR3 contains 14 residues. With V trimmed by 6 bases and J by 5 bases, 8 bases remained unmatched.